This T cell receptor (beta chain) was sequenced during a study of beta chain features in type 1 diabetes. CDR1 and CDR2 from the germline V gene are SEHNR and FQNEAQ (reference sequence). V lost 6 bases to trimming and J lost 2 bases; unmatched junction nucleotides: 5. This CDR3 is built from 14 residues. A note on this clone: Its cognate antigen is unknown.

There was one heparinised blood draw per donor, averaging approximately 120 mL. CD45RO/CCR7/CD25/CD127/CD95/CD27 separated CD4+ naive, central memory, regulatory and stem cell-like memory cells by sorting. Sorted populations all had greater than 98% purity. Expressed TCRB transcripts were sequenced because the entire RNA isolate underwent reverse transcription. This table comes from immunoSEQ multiplex PCR, and its TCRdb copy is limited to in-frame clones, with some not included. Counted here are about 240,000 clones, 25% to 30% occurring once; the ten biggest clones make up around 4%. Findings of the study overall: The naive, central memory and Treg TCRB repertoires showed an apparent similarity that was greater among patients than among healthy donors.

The J gene is TRBJ2-3, the V gene TRBV7-9; TRBD2 aligns across 7 bases. The specimen sequenced was central memory CD4+ T cells from blood. The receptor's source is a man aged 25-45 years in good health. Here the CDR3 reads CASRLGGTTDTQYF. Written as DNA, the CDR3 is TGTGCCAGCAGACTCGGGGGGACCACAGATACGCAGTATTTT.